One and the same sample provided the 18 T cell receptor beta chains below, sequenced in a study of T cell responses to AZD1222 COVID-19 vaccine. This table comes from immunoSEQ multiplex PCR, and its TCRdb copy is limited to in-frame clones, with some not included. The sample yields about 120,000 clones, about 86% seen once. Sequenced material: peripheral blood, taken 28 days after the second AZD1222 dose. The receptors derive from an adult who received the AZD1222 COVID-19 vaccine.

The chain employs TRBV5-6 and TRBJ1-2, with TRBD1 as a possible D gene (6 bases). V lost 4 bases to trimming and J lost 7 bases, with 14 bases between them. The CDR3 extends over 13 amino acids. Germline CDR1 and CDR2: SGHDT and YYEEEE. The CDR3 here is CASSPGQGTGYTF. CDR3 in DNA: TGTGCCAGCAGCCCGGGGCAGGGGACTGGCTACACCTTC.

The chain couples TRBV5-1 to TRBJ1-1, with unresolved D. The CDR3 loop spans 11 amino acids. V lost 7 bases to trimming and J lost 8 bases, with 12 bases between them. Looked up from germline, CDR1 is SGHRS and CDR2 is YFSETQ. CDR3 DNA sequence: TGCGCCAGCGGAAAGACTGGGGAAGCTTTCTTT. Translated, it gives CASGKTGEAFF.

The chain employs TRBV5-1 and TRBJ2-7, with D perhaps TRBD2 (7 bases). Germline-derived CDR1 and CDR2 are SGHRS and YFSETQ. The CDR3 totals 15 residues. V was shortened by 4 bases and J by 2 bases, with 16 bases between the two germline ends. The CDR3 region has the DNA TGCGCCAGCAGCACCTATGTAGGGGGGGCCTACGAGCAGTACTTC. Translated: CASSTYVGGAYEQYF.

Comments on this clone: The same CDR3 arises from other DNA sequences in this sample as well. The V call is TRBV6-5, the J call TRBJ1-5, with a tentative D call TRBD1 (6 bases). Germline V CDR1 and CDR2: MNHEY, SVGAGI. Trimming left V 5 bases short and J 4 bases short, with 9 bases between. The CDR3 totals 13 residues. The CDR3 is CASSPTGNQPQHF. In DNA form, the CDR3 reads TGTGCCAGCAGTCCAACAGGGAATCAGCCCCAGCATTTT.

As DNA, the CDR3 is TGTGCCAGCACCCTAGAGGACAGGGGGCGTTATGGCTACACCTTC. Protein product: CASTLEDRGRYGYTF. V usage is TRBV9 and J usage is TRBJ1-2; 11 nucleotides match TRBD1. Trimming at V came to 6 bases and at J to 5 bases, leaving 9 bases not matched to a gene. The CDR3 is 15 residues long. Germline loops: CDR1 SGDLS, CDR2 YYNGEE.

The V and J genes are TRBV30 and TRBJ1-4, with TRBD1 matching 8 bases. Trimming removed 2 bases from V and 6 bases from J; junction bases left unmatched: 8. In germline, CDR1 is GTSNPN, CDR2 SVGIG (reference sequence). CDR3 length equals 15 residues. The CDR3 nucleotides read TGTGCCTGGAGTACCCAGGGGGCGCGGGATGAAAAACTGTTTTTT. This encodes CAWSTQGARDEKLFF.

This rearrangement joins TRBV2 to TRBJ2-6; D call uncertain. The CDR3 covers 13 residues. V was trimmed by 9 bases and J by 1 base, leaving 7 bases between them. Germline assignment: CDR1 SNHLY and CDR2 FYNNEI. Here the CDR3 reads CASAGSGANVLTF. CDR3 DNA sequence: TGTGCCAGTGCAGGTTCTGGGGCCAACGTCCTGACTTTC. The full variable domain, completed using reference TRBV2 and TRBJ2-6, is EPEVTQTPSHQVTQMGQEVILRCVPISNHLYFYWYRQILGQKVEFLVSFYNNEISEKSEIFDDQFSVERPDGSNFTLKIRSTKLEDSAMYFCASAGSGANVLTFGAGSRLTVL.

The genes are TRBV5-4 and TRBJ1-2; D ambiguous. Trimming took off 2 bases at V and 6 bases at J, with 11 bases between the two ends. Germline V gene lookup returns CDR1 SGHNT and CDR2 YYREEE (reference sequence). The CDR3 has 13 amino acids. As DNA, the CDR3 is TGTGCCAGCAGCTTAGCGCGAAAGGATGGCTACACCTTC. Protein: CASSLARKDGYTF.

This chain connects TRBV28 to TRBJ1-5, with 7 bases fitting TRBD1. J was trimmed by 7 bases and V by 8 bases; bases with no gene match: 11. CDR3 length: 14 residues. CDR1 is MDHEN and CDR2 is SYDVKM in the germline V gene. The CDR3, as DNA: TGTGCCAGCCGATCTACAGGGGAGAGACAGCCCCAGCATTTT. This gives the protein CASRSTGERQPQHF. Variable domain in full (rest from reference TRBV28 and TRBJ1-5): DVKVTQSSRYLVKRTGEKVFLECVQDMDHENMFWYRQDPGLGLRLIYFSYDVKMKEKGDIPEGYSVSREKKERFSLILESASTNQTSMYLCASRSTGERQPQHFGDGTRLSIL.

In nucleotides, the CDR3 is TGTGCCAGTAGTACAGGACAGGGGGGGGCAGATACGCAGTATTTT. Translating gives CASSTGQGGADTQYF. The chain combines TRBV19 with TRBJ2-3; 10 bases are shared with TRBD1. The CDR3 is made up of 15 amino acids. V was clipped by 4 bases and J by 4 bases; unmatched bases: 5. From germline, CDR1 is LNHDA and CDR2 SQIVND (reference sequence).

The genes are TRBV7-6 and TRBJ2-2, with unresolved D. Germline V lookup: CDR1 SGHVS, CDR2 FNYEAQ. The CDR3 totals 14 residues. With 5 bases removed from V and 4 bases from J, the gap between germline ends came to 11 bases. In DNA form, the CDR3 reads TGTGCCAGCAGCCCTTGGGGTTTCACCGGGGAGCTGTTTTTT. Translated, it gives CASSPWGFTGELFF.

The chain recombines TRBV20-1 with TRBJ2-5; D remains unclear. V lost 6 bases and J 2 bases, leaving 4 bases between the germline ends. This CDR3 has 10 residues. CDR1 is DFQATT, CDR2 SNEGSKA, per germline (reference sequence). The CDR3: CSANQETQYF. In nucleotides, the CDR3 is TGCAGTGCAAATCAAGAGACCCAGTACTTC.

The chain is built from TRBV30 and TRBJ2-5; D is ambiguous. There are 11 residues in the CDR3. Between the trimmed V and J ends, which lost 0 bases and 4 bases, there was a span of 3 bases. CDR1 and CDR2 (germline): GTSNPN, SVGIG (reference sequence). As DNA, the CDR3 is TGTGCCTGGAGTGTTGTAGAGACCCAGTACTTC. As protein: CAWSVVETQYF.

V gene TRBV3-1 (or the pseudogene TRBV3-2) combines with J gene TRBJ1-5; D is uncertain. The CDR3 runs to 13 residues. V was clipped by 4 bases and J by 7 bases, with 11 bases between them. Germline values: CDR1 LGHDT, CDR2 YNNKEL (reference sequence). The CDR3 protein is CASSLKGGQPQHF. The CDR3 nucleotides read TGTGCCAGCAGCCTCAAGGGAGGGCAGCCCCAGCATTTT.

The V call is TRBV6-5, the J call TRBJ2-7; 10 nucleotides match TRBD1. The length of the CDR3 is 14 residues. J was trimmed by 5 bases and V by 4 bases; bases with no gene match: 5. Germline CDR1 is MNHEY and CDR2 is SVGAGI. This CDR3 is CASSLTGGGDEQYF. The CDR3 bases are TGTGCCAGCAGTTTGACAGGGGGCGGCGACGAGCAGTACTTC.

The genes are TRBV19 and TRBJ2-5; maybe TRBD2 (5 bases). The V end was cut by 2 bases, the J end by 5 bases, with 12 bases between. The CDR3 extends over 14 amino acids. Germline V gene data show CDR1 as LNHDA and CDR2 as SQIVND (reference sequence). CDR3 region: CASSITGEPETQYF. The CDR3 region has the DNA TGTGCCAGTAGTATAACCGGGGAACCGGAGACCCAGTACTTC.

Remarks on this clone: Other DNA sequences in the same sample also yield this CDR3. The CDR3 coding sequence is TGTGCCTGGAGCAGGGACACCTATAATTCACCCCTCCACTTT. Its translation is CAWSRDTYNSPLHF. The chain carries TRBV30 and TRBJ1-6; D is perhaps TRBD1 (6 bases). This CDR3 has 14 residues. V lost 3 bases, J lost 2 bases, and 8 bases lay in between. Germline V gene sequence: CDR1 GTSNPN, CDR2 SVGIG (reference sequence).

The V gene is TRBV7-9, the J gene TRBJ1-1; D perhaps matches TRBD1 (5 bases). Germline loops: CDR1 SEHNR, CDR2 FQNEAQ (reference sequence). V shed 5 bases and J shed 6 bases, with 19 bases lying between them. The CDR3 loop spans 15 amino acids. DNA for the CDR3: TGTGCCAGCAGCCCACGTGGCAGGGTCAACCCTGAAGCTTTCTTT. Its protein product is CASSPRGRVNPEAFF.